The clone carrying this T cell receptor (beta chain) was seen only a few times. The sample is drawn from a study of blood T cell repertoires in COVID-19. As for the study in general: Sites across the United States, Italy and Spain contributed samples from acute and convalescent COVID-19. PBMCs, B-cell-depleted T cells, or T cells were the source of the cDNA or gDNA that made up the material.

Authors' data handling: Reference gene primer amplification gave estimated nucleated cell counts. The data were produced by immunoSEQ multiplex PCR, yet TCRdb's version contains in-frame clones alone and is incomplete. The V and J calls and the clone size are those of that table, but D and trimming were determined from the DNA. The data hold 150,000 to 200,000 clones, with 80% to 90% observed a single time. The CDR3 runs to 11 residues. V dropped 5 bases and J dropped 5 bases, with 3 bases sitting between them. The germline V gene has CDR1 SEHNR and CDR2 FQNEAQ (reference sequence). Sequencing was performed on peripheral blood. The clonotype comes from a man between 45 and 60 years old with active or convalescent COVID-19. This chain links TRBV7-9 with TRBJ2-2; unclear D gene. CDR3 nucleotides: TGTGCCAGCAGCCCGACCGGGGAGCTGTTTTTT. This gives the protein CASSPTGELFF.